This T cell receptor beta chain was documented in a study of T cells in Graves' hyperthyroidism and ophthalmopathy. On the study more broadly: Specimen type is peripheral blood, collected at initial diagnosis prior to any treatment. Study-level results: Blood also held most thyroid clonotypes expanded beyond 0.001.

What was amplified from RNA transcripts were TCR beta CDR3 regions. The HTBI primer set drove a first-round RT-PCR of the TCR CDR3. In TCRdb, the multiplex PCR reads were re-called with MiXCR into one record per CDR3 protein. Of some 690,000 distinct CDR3 sequences in the sample, around a sixth were seen once. This clonotype came up many times. Its antigen is not identified. The CDR3 has 12 residues. V dropped 6 bases and J dropped 1 base, with 6 bases sitting between them. The germline CDR1 and CDR2 sequences are MNHEY and SVGEGT. The chain couples TRBV6-2 or TRBV6-3 to TRBJ1-1; unclear D gene. The source material was blood. The clonotype originates from a man aged 50-59 years with Graves' hyperthyroidism. CDR3 sequence reads: CASSYRNTEAFF. In nucleotides, the CDR3 is TGTGCCAGCAGCTACAGGAACACTGAAGCTTTCTTT.